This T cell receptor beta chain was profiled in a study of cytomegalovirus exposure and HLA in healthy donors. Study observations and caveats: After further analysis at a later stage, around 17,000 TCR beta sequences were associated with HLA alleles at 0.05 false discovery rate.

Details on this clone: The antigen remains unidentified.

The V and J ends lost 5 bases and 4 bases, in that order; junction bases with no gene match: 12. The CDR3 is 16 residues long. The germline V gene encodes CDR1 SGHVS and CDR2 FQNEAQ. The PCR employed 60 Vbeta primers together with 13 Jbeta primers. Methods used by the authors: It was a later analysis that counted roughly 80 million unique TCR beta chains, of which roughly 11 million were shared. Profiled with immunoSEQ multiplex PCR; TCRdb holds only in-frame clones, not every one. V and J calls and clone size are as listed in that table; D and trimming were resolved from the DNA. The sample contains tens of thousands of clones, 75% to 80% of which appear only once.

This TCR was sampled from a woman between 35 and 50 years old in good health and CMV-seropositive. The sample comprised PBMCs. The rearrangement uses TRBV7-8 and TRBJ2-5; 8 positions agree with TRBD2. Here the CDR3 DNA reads TGTGCCAGCAGCCCCCCGAGCGGGAGAATTAGAGAGACCCAGTACTTC. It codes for CASSPPSGRIRETQYF. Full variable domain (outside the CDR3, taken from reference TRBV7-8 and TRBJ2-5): GAGVSQSPRYKVAKRGQDVALRCDPISGHVSLFWYQQALGQGPEFLTYFQNEAQLDKSGLPSDRFFAERPEGSVSTLKIQRTQQEDSAVYLCASSPPSGRIRETQYFGPGTRLLVL.